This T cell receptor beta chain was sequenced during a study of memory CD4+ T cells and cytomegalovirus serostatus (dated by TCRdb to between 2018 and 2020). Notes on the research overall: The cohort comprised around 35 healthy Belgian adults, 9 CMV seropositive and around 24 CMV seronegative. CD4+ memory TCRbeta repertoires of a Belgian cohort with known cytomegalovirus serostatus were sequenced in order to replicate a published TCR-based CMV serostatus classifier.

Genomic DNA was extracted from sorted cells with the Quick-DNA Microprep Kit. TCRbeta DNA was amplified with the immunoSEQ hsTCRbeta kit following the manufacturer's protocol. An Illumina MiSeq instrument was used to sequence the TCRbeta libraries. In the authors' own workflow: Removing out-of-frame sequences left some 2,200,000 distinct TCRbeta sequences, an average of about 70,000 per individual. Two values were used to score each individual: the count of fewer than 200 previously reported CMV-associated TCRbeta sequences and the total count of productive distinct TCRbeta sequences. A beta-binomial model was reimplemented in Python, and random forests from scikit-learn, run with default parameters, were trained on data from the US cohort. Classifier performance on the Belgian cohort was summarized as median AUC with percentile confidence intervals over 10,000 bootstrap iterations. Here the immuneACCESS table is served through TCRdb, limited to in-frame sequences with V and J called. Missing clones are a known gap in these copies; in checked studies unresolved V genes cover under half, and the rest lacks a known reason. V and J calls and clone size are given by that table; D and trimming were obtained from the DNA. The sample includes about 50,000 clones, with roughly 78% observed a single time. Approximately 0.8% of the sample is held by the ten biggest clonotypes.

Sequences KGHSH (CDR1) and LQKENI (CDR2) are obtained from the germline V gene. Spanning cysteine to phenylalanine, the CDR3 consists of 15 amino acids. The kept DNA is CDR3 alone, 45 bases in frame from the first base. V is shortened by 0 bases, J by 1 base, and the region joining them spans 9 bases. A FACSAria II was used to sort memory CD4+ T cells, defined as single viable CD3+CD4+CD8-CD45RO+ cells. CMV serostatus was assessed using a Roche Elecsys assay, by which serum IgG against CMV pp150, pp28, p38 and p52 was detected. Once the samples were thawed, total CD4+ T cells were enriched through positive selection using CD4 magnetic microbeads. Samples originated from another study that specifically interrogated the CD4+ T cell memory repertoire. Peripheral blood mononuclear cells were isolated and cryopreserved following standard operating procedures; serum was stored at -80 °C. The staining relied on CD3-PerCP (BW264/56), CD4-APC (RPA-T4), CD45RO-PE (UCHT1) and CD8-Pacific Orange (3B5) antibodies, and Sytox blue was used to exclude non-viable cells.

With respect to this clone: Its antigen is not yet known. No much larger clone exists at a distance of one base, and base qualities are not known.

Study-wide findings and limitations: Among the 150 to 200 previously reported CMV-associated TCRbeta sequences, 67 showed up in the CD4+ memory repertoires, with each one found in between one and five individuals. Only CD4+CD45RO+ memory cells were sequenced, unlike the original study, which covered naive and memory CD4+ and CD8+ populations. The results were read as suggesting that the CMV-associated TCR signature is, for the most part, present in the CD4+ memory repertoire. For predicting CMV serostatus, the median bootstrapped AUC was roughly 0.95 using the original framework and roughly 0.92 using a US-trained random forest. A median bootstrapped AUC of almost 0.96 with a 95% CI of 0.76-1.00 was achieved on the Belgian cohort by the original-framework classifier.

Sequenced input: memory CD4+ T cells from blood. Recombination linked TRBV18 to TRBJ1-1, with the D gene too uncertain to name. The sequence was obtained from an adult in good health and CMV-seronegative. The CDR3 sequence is CASSPPSRENTEAFF. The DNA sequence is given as TGTGCCAGCTCACCACCTTCAAGGGAGAACACTGAAGCTTTCTTT.